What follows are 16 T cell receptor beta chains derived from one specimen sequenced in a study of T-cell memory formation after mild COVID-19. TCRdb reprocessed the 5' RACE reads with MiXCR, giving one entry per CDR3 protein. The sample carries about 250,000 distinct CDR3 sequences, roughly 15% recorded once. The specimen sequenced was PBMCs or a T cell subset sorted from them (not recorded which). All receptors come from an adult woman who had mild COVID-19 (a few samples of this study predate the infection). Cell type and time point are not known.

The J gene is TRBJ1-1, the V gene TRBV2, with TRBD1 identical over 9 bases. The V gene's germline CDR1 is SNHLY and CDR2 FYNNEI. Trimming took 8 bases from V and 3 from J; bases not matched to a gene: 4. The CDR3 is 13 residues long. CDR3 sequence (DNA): TGTGCCAGCGGATGGACAGGGGACACTGAAGCTTTCTTT. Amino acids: CASGWTGDTEAFF.

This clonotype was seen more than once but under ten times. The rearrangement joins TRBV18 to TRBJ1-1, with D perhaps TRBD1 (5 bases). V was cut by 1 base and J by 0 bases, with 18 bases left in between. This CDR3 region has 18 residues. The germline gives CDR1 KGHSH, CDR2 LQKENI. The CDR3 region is CASSPLLTSGRMNTEAFF. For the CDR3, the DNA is TGTGCCAGCTCACCACTCCTCACTTCGGGACGGATGAACACTGAAGCTTTCTTT.

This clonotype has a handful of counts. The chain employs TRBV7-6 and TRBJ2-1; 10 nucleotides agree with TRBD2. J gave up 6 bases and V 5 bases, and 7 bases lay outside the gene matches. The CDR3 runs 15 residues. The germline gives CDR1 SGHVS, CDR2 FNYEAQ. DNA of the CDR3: TGTGCCAGCAGCCCGGGGCCTAGCGGGGGCAATGAGCAGTTCTTC. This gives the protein CASSPGPSGGNEQFF.

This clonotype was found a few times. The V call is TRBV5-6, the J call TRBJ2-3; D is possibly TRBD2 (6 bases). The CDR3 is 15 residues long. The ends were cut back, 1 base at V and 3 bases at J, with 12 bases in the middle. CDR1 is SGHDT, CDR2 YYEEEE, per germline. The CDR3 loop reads CASSLRSGGTDTQYF. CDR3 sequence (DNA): TGTGCCAGCAGCTTGCGGTCCGGGGGTACAGATACGCAGTATTTT.

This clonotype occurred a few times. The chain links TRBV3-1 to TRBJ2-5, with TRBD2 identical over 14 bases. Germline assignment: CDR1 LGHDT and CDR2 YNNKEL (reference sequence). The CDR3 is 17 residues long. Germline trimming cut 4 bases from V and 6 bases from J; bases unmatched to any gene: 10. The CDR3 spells CASSLRTGTSGGKTQYF. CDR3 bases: TGTGCCAGCAGCCTCCGCACCGGGACTAGCGGGGGAAAGACCCAGTACTTC.

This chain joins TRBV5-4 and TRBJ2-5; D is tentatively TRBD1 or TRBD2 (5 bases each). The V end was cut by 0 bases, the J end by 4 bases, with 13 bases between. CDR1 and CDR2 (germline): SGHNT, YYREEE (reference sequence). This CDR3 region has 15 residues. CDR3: CASSLEAGRGETQYF. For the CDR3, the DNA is TGTGCCAGCAGCTTGGAGGCAGGGAGAGGAGAGACCCAGTACTTC.

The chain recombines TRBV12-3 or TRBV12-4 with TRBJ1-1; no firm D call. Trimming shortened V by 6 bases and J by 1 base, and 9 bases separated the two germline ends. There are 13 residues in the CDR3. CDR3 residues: CASRNRENTEAFF. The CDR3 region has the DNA TGTGCCAGCAGAAACCGGGAGAACACTGAAGCTTTCTTT.

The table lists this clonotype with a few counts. DNA of the CDR3: TGTGCCAGCAGCTTAGCAGAATCTCAGCAGTTCTTC. It specifies CASSLAESQQFF. The chain is built from TRBV7-9 and TRBJ2-1, with D unresolved. CDR3 length: 12 residues. Germline V gene sequence: CDR1 SEHNR, CDR2 FQNEAQ (reference sequence). Trimming removed 0 bases from V and 11 bases from J, with 8 bases in between.

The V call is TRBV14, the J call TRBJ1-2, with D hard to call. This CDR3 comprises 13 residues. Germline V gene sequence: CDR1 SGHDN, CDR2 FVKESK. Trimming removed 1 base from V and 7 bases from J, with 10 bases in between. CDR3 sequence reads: CASSQAMVGGYTF. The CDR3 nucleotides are TGTGCCAGCAGCCAAGCAATGGTTGGTGGCTACACCTTC. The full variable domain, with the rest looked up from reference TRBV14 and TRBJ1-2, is EAGVTQFPSHSVIEKGQTVTLRCDPISGHDNLYWYRRVMGKEIKFLLHFVKESKQDESGMPNNRFLAERTGGTYSTLKVQPAELEDSGVYFCASSQAMVGGYTFGSGTRLTVV.

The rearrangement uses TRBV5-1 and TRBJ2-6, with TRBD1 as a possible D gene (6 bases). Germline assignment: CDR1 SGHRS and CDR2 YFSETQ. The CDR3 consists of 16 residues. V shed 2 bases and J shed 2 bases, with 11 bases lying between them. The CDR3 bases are TGCGCCAGCAGCTTCGCGACAGGTCCTGGGGCCAACGTCCTGACTTTC. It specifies CASSFATGPGANVLTF.

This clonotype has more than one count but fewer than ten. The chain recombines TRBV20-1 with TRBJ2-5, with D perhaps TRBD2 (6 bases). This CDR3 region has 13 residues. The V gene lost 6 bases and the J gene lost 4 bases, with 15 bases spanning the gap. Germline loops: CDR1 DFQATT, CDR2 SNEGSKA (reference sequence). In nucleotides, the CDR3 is TGCAGTGCCGGCGTGCGGGGCGGAGAGACCCAGTACTTC. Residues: CSAGVRGGETQYF.

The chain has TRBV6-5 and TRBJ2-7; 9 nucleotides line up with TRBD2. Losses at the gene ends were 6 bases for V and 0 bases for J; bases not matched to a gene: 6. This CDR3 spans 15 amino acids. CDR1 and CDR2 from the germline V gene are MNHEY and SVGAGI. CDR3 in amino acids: CASRQAGGFSYEQYF. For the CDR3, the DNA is TGTGCCAGCAGGCAAGCGGGGGGATTCTCCTACGAGCAGTACTTC.

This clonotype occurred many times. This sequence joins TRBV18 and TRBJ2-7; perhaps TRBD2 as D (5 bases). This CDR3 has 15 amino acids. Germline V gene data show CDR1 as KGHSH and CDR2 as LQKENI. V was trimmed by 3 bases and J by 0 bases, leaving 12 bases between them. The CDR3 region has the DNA TGTGCCAGCTCACCCTCCCCGGGAAGCTCCTACGAGCAGTACTTC. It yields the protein CASSPSPGSSYEQYF.

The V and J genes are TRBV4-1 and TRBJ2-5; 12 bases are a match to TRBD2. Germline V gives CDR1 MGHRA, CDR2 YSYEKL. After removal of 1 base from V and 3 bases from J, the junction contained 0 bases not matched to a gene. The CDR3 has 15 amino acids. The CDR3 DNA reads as TGCGCCAGCAGCCAAGGACTAGCGGGGGAAGAGACCCAGTACTTC. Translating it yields CASSQGLAGEETQYF.

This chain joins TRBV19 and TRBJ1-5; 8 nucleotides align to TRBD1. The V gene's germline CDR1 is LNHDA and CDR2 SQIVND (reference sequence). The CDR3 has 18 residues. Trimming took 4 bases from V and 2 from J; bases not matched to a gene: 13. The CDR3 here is CASSTGQGLIGGNQPQHF. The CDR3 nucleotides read TGTGCCAGTAGTACCGGACAGGGTTTGATAGGCGGCAATCAGCCCCAGCATTTT.

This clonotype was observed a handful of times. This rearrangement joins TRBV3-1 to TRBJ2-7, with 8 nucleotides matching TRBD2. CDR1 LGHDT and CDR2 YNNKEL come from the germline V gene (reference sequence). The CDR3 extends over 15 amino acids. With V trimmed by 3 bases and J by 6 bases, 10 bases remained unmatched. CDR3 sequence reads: CASSQTRVAGSEQYF. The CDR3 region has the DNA TGTGCCAGCAGCCAGACCAGGGTAGCGGGGAGCGAGCAGTACTTC.